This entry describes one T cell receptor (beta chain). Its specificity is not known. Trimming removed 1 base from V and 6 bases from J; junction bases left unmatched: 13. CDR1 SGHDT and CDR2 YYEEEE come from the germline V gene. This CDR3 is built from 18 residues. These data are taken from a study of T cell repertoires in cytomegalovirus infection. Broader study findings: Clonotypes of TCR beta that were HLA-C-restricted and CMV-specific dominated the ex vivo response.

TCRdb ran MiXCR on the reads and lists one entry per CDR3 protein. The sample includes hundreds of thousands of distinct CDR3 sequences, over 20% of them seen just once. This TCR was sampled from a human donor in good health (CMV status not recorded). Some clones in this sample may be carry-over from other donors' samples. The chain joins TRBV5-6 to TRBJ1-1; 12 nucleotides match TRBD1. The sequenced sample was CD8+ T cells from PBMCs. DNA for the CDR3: TGTGCCAGCAGCTTGAGAGCCGGGACAGGGGGCCTTTTTCCTGAAGCTTTCTTT. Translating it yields CASSLRAGTGGLFPEAFF.